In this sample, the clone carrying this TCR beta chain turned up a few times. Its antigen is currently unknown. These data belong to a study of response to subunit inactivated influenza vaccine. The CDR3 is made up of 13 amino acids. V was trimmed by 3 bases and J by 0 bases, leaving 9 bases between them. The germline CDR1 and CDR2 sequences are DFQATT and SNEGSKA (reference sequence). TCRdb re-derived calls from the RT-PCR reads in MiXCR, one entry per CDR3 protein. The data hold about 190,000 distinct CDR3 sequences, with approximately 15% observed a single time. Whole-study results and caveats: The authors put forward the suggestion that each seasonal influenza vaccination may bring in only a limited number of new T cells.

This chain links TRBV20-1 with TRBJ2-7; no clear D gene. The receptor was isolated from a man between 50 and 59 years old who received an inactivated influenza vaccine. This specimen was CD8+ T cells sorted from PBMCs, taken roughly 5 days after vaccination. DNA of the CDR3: TGCAGTGCTAGGGAACGGAACTCCTACGAGCAGTACTTC. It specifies CSARERNSYEQYF.